These T cell receptor beta chains were read from a single sample in a study of T cell responses to AZD1222 COVID-19 vaccine. Sequencing used immunoSEQ multiplex PCR; TCRdb keeps in-frame clones, though not all of them. The table lists about 92,000 clones, over 75% of them singletons. The sequenced sample was peripheral blood, obtained on day 0 of AZD1222 vaccination. The receptors originated from an adult in good health. CDR3s include the opening cysteine and the closing phenylalanine or tryptophan. A D gene is named only where the DNA matches it firmly. Size tells how often a clone was seen (once, few, many) or the class of an expanded clone, and some rows leave it out.

D: .; V: TRBV5-4; J: TRBJ1-1; size: .; length: 15; CDR3: CASSLDRRGNTEAFF; DNA: TGTGCCAGCAGCTTGGACAGGAGGGGGAACACTGAAGCTTTCTTT
D: TRBD2; V: TRBV5-1; J: TRBJ2-3; size: .; length: 18; CDR3: CASSFLLDSGIPGDTQYF; DNA: TGCGCCAGCAGCTTTCTTTTGGATAGCGGGATTCCCGGAGATACGCAGTATTTT
D: .; V: TRBV7-9; J: TRBJ1-2; size: .; length: 11; CDR3: CASSLALGYTF; DNA: TGTGCCAGCAGCTTAGCGCTGGGCTACACCTTC
D: TRBD2; V: TRBV5-3; J: TRBJ2-5; size: .; length: 17; CDR3: CARSCTLAGVFEETQYF; DNA: TGTGCCAGAAGCTGCACCTTAGCGGGAGTCTTCGAAGAGACCCAGTACTTC
D: TRBD1; V: TRBV9; J: TRBJ2-7; size: .; length: 13; CDR3: CASSTGGSGEQYF; DNA: TGTGCCAGCAGTACAGGGGGGTCGGGCGAGCAGTACTTC
D: TRBD1; V: TRBV7-8; J: TRBJ1-2; size: .; length: 14; CDR3: CASSPGTGGDGYTF; DNA: TGTGCCAGCAGCCCTGGGACAGGGGGAGACGGCTACACCTTC
D: TRBD2; V: TRBV4-2; J: TRBJ2-7; size: .; length: 17; CDR3: CASSQEEGTSATYEQYF; DNA: TGTGCCAGCAGCCAAGAGGAGGGGACTAGCGCTACCTACGAGCAGTACTTC
D: .; V: TRBV6-5; J: TRBJ1-5; size: .; length: 16; CDR3: CASSSLQGTSNQPQHF; DNA: TGTGCCAGCAGTTCCCTTCAGGGGACGAGCAATCAGCCCCAGCATTTT
D: .; V: TRBV12-1; J: TRBJ2-2; size: .; length: 15; CDR3: CASTHSGSNTGELFF; DNA: TGTGCCAGCACTCATAGCGGGAGTAACACCGGGGAGCTGTTTTTT
D: .; V: TRBV5-1; J: TRBJ1-2; size: few; length: 14; CDR3: CASSSGVDNYGYTF; DNA: TGCGCCAGCAGCTCTGGCGTGGATAACTATGGCTACACCTTC
D: TRBD1; V: TRBV2; J: TRBJ1-4; size: .; length: 16; CDR3: CASSESPGGTNEKLFF; DNA: TGTGCCAGCAGTGAATCCCCAGGGGGAACTAATGAAAAACTGTTTTTT
D: TRBD1; V: TRBV7-9; J: TRBJ2-7; size: .; length: 14; CDR3: CASSSRQGRYEQYF; DNA: TGTGCCAGCAGCTCGCGACAGGGACGCTACGAGCAGTACTTC
D: TRBD1; V: TRBV19; J: TRBJ2-5; size: .; length: 15; CDR3: CASRGTGAYQETQYF; DNA: TGTGCCAGTAGAGGGACAGGGGCCTACCAAGAGACCCAGTACTTC
D: TRBD2; V: TRBV3-1/TRBV3-2; J: TRBJ2-1; size: .; length: 17; CDR3: CASSHTTSGGSYNEQFF; DNA: TGTGCCAGCAGCCACACCACGAGCGGGGGTTCCTACAATGAGCAGTTCTTC
D: TRBD2; V: TRBV5-1; J: TRBJ2-7; size: .; length: 16; CDR3: CASSLGLAGISYEQYF; DNA: TGCGCCAGCAGCTTGGGACTAGCGGGTATCTCCTACGAGCAGTACTTC
D: .; V: TRBV28; J: TRBJ1-1; size: .; length: 13; CDR3: CASSFTEYTEAFF; DNA: TGTGCCAGCAGTTTCACAGAGTACACTGAAGCTTTCTTT
D: TRBD2; V: TRBV6-6; J: TRBJ2-7; size: few; length: 14; CDR3: CASRGTSGSYEQYF; DNA: TGTGCCAGCAGAGGGACTAGCGGGTCCTACGAGCAGTACTTC
D: TRBD1; V: TRBV19; J: TRBJ1-6; size: .; length: 14; CDR3: CASSMGQYNSPLHF; DNA: TGTGCCAGTAGTATGGGACAGTATAATTCACCCCTCCACTTT
D: .; V: TRBV5-1; J: TRBJ1-1; size: .; length: 14; CDR3: CASSLAGENTEAFF; DNA: TGCGCCAGCAGCTTGGCAGGGGAGAACACTGAAGCTTTCTTT
D: TRBD1; V: TRBV5-6; J: TRBJ1-2; size: .; length: 14; CDR3: CASSSLDRNYGYTF; DNA: TGTGCCAGCAGCTCACTGGACAGGAACTATGGCTACACCTTC
D: .; V: TRBV9; J: TRBJ2-1; size: .; length: 13; CDR3: CASSPGGHNEQFF; DNA: TGTGCCAGCTCCCCTGGCGGCCACAATGAGCAGTTCTTC
D: .; V: TRBV9; J: TRBJ2-2; size: .; length: 14; CDR3: CASSVADMARELFF; DNA: TGTGCCAGCAGCGTAGCAGACATGGCGAGGGAGCTGTTTTTT
D: TRBD2; V: TRBV3-1/TRBV3-2; J: TRBJ2-7; size: .; length: 14; CDR3: CASSLGTRGGEQYF; DNA: TGTGCCAGCAGCCTAGGGACCCGGGGGGGCGAGCAGTACTTC